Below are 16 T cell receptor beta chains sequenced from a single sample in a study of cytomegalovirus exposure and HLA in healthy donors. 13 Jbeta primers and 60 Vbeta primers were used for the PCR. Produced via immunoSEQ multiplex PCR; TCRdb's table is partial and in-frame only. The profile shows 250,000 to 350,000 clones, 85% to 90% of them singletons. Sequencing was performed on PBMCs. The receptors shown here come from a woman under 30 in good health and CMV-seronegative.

The CDR3 nucleotides read TGTGCCAGCAGCGCCACAGGGGACCGCACAGATACGCAGTATTTT. This codes for CASSATGDRTDTQYF. The chain links TRBV9 to TRBJ2-3; 7 nucleotides agree with TRBD1. Trimming cost V 3 bases and J 1 base; bases outside gene matches: 5. Germline V lookup: CDR1 SGDLS, CDR2 YYNGEE. This CDR3 is built from 15 residues.

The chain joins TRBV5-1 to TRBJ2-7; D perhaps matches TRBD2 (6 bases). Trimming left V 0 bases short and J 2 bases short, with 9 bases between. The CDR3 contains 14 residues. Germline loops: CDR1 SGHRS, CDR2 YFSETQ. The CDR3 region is CASSLGGTAYEQYF. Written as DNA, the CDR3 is TGCGCCAGCAGCTTGGGGGGGACTGCCTACGAGCAGTACTTC.

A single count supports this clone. The CDR3 DNA is TGCGCCAGCAGCGTGCAGGTTCCCCTCGACGAGCAGTACTTC. Protein sequence: CASSVQVPLDEQYF. The chain links TRBV10-2 to TRBJ2-7; D unclear. Germline CDR1 is WSHSY and CDR2 is SAAADI. The CDR3 has 14 amino acids. Deletions cut 6 bases from V and 5 bases from J, with 17 bases between.

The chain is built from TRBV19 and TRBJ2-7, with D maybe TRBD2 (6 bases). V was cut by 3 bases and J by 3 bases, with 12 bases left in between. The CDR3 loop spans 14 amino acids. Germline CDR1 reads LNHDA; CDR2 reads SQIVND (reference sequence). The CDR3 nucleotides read TGTGCCAGTAGTATGGCGGAGGGAAACTACGAGCAGTACTTC. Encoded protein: CASSMAEGNYEQYF.

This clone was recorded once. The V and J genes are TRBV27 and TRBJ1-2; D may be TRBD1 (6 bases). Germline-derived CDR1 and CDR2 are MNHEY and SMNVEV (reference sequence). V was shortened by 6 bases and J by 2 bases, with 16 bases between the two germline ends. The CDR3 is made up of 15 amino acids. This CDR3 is CASSDGAGVNYGYTF. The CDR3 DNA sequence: TGTGCCAGCAGCGACGGTGCAGGGGTCAACTATGGCTACACCTTC.

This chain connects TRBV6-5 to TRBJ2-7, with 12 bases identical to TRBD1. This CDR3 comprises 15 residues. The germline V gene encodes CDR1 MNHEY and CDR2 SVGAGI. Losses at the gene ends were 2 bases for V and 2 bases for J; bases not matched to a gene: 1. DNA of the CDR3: TGTGCCAGCAGTTACGGGACAGGGGGCCCCTACGAGCAGTACTTC. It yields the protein CASSYGTGGPYEQYF.

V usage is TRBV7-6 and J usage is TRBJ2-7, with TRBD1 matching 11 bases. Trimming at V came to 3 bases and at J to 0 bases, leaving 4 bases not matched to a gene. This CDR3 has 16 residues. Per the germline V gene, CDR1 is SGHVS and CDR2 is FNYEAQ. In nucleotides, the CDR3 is TGTGCCAGCAGCTTTACCGGGACAGGGGGCTCCTACGAGCAGTACTTC. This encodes CASSFTGTGGSYEQYF.

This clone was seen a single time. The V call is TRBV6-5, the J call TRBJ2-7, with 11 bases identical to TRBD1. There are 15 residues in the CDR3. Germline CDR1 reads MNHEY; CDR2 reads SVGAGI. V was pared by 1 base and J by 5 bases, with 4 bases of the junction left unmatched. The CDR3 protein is CASSYWDRGSNEQYF. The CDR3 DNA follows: TGTGCCAGCAGTTACTGGGACAGGGGGAGCAACGAGCAGTACTTC.

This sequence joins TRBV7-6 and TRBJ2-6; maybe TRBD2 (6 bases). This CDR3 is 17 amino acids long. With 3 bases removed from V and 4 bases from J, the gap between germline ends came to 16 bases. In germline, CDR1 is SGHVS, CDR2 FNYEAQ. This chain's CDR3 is CASSFSWLAKGANVLTF. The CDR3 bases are TGTGCCAGCAGCTTTTCGTGGCTAGCGAAAGGGGCCAACGTCCTGACTTTC.

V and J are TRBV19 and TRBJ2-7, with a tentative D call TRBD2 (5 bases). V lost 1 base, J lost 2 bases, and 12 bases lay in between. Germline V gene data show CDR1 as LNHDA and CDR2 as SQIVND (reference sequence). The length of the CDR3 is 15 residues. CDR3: CASSIAASRTYEQYF. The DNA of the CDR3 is TGTGCCAGTAGTATAGCGGCTAGCAGGACCTACGAGCAGTACTTC. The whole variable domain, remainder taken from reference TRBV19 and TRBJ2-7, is DGGITQSPKYLFRKEGQNVTLSCEQNLNHDAMYWYRQDPGQGLRLIYYSQIVNDFQKGDIAEGYSVSREKKESFPLTVTSAQKNPTAFYLCASSIAASRTYEQYFGPGTRLTVT.

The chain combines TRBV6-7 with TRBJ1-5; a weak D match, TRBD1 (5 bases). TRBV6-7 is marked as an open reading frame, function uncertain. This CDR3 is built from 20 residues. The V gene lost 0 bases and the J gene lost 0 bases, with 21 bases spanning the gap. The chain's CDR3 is CASSYSNGGDDNNSNQPQHF. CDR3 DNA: TGTGCCAGCAGTTACTCGAACGGGGGGGACGACAATAATAGCAATCAGCCCCAGCATTTT.

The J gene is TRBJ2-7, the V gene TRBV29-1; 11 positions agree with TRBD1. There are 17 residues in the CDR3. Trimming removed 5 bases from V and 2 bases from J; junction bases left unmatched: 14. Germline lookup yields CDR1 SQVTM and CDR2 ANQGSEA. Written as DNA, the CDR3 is TGCAGCGTTTCGGACAGGGGGCGTTTAGGGGTGACCTACGAGCAGTACTTC. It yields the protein CSVSDRGRLGVTYEQYF.

The CDR3 here is CASKLGGGPGTYEAFF. The CDR3 region has the DNA TGTGCCAGCAAACTAGGGGGGGGGCCAGGGACTTATGAAGCTTTCTTT. The chain carries TRBV28 and TRBJ1-1; TRBD1 is a possible D gene (6 bases). The CDR3 has 16 residues. In germline, CDR1 is MDHEN, CDR2 SYDVKM. V was trimmed by 7 bases and J by 7 bases, leaving 25 bases between them.

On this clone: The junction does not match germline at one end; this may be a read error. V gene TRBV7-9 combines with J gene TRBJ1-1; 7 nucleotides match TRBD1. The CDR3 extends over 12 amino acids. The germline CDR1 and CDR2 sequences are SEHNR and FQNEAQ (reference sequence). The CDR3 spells CSSSIRQGGAFF. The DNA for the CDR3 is TGTTCCAGCAGCATAAGACAGGGAGGTGCTTTCTTT.

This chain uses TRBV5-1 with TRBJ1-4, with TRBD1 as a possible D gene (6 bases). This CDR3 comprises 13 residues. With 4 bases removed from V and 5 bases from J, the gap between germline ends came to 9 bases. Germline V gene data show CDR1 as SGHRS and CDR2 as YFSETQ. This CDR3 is CASSKDSNEKLFF. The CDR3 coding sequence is TGCGCCAGCAGCAAGGACAGCAATGAAAAACTGTTTTTT.

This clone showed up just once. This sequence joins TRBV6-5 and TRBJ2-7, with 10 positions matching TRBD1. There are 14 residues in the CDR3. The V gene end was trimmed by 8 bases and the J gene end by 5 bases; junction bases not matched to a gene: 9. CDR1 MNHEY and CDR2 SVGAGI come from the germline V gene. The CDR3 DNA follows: TGTGCCAGCGGCCGCGGACAGGGGGTCCACGAGCAGTACTTC. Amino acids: CASGRGQGVHEQYF.